The rows below give T cell receptor beta chains drawn from one sample of a study of T cell repertoires in cytomegalovirus infection. For these receptors, no antigen is known. A single record per CDR3 protein comes from TCRdb applying MiXCR to the reads. The sample yields under 150,000 distinct CDR3 sequences, 30% to 35% seen once. The sequences come from CD8+ T cells from cultured PBMCs, collected from culture after CMV antigen stimulation. These receptors were collected from a human donor in good health (CMV status not recorded). Some clones in this sample may be carry-over from other donors' samples. CDR3s include the opening cysteine and the closing phenylalanine or tryptophan. The D gene is left open where the match is weak. Clone sizes are given selectively: once, few, many, or a class where the clone is expanded.

d_gene: TRBD2; v_gene: TRBV28; abundance: few; j_gene: TRBJ2-7; CDR3nt: TGTGCCAGCATTCGGGGGGGCCCTTCCTACGAGCAGTACTTC; CDR3aa: CASIRGGPSYEQYF
d_gene: NA; v_gene: TRBV12-3/TRBV12-4; abundance: NA; j_gene: TRBJ1-2; CDR3nt: TGTGCCAGCAGGCAGGGAGAAGGCTACACCTTC; CDR3aa: CASRQGEGYTF
d_gene: NA; v_gene: TRBV7-6; abundance: NA; j_gene: TRBJ1-1; CDR3nt: TGTGCCAGCAGCTCCCCGTTAAACACTGAAGCTTTCTTT; CDR3aa: CASSSPLNTEAFF
d_gene: TRBD2; v_gene: TRBV6-2/TRBV6-3; abundance: NA; j_gene: TRBJ2-1; CDR3nt: TGTGCCAGCAGTCTAGCGGATAGCTCCTACAATGAGCAGTTCTTC; CDR3aa: CASSLADSSYNEQFF
d_gene: TRBD1; v_gene: TRBV5-6; abundance: few; j_gene: TRBJ2-1; CDR3nt: TGTGCCAGCAGACGTGGACAGGGAGGATTGACCTACAATGAGCAGTTCTTC; CDR3aa: CASRRGQGGLTYNEQFF
d_gene: NA; v_gene: TRBV7-9; abundance: NA; j_gene: TRBJ2-1; CDR3nt: TGTGCCAGCAGCCAGACAGCTGGATTCTACAATGAGCAGTTCTTC; CDR3aa: CASSQTAGFYNEQFF
d_gene: NA; v_gene: TRBV4-1; abundance: NA; j_gene: TRBJ1-1; CDR3nt: TGCGCCAGCAGCCAAGGTTGGGGGGGTGCGTTGGACACTGAAGCTTTCTTT; CDR3aa: CASSQGWGGALDTEAFF
d_gene: NA; v_gene: TRBV7-6; abundance: few; j_gene: TRBJ2-7; CDR3nt: TGTGCCAGCAGCGTCACAACCACAGGATCCTACGAGCAGTACTTC; CDR3aa: CASSVTTTGSYEQYF
d_gene: TRBD1; v_gene: TRBV7-2; abundance: many; j_gene: TRBJ1-6; CDR3nt: TGTGCCAGCAGGACCCCGGGACAGTATAATTCACCCCTCCACTTT; CDR3aa: CASRTPGQYNSPLHF
d_gene: NA; v_gene: TRBV27; abundance: NA; j_gene: TRBJ2-7; CDR3nt: TGTGCCAGCAGTTTAAGTTTCGTGGAAGCGGCCTACGAGCAGTACTTC; CDR3aa: CASSLSFVEAAYEQYF
d_gene: NA; v_gene: TRBV7-8; abundance: few; j_gene: TRBJ1-1; CDR3nt: TGTGCCAGCAGCCCCTCATTTGGAAACACTGAAGCTTTCTTT; CDR3aa: CASSPSFGNTEAFF
d_gene: NA; v_gene: TRBV19; abundance: NA; j_gene: TRBJ1-2; CDR3nt: TGTGCCAGTAGTCCTGGACAGATTAACTATGGCTACACCTTC; CDR3aa: CASSPGQINYGYTF
d_gene: TRBD2; v_gene: TRBV12-3/TRBV12-4; abundance: NA; j_gene: TRBJ2-1; CDR3nt: TGTGCCAGCAGTTTAGCCTTGGGACTAGCGGGGCCTTCCTACAATGAGCAGTTCTTC; CDR3aa: CASSLALGLAGPSYNEQFF
d_gene: NA; v_gene: TRBV29-1; abundance: many; j_gene: TRBJ2-5; CDR3nt: TGCAGCGTTGGCGGAGGGGGGGAGACCCAGTACTTC; CDR3aa: CSVGGGGETQYF
d_gene: TRBD1; v_gene: TRBV5-6; abundance: NA; j_gene: TRBJ1-2; CDR3nt: TGTGCCAGCAGCTTGGCTGGACAGGGTGAAAACTATGGCTACACCTTC; CDR3aa: CASSLAGQGENYGYTF
d_gene: NA; v_gene: TRBV7-9; abundance: many; j_gene: TRBJ1-1; CDR3nt: TGTGCCAGCAGCGTGATGGGGGGTTCCCACACTGAAGCTTTCTTT; CDR3aa: CASSVMGGSHTEAFF
d_gene: TRBD2; v_gene: TRBV6-5; abundance: NA; j_gene: TRBJ2-1; CDR3nt: TGTGCCAGCAGTGCGGGGGGAGGCAATGAGCAGTTCTTC; CDR3aa: CASSAGGGNEQFF
d_gene: NA; v_gene: TRBV19; abundance: many; j_gene: TRBJ2-1; CDR3nt: TGTGCCAGTTCCAGTATGGCGGGGACTTACAATGAGCAGTTCTTC; CDR3aa: CASSSMAGTYNEQFF
d_gene: TRBD1; v_gene: TRBV18; abundance: NA; j_gene: TRBJ2-1; CDR3nt: TGTGCCAGCTCGGGACAGTCCTACAATGAGCAGTTCTTC; CDR3aa: CASSGQSYNEQFF
d_gene: TRBD2; v_gene: TRBV11-2; abundance: few; j_gene: TRBJ2-1; CDR3nt: TGTGCCAGCAGCTTAGATCTAGCGGGGGGGATTTACAATGAGCAGTTCTTC; CDR3aa: CASSLDLAGGIYNEQFF
d_gene: TRBD1; v_gene: TRBV28; abundance: many; j_gene: TRBJ1-5; CDR3nt: TGTGCCAGCAGTTTAGCAGGGGGCCATCAGCCCCAGCATTTT; CDR3aa: CASSLAGGHQPQHF
d_gene: NA; v_gene: TRBV7-9; abundance: NA; j_gene: TRBJ1-2; CDR3nt: TGTGCCAGCAGCTTAGGAGTTTATGGCTCCTTC; CDR3aa: CASSLGVYGSF
d_gene: NA; v_gene: TRBV12-3/TRBV12-4; abundance: few; j_gene: TRBJ2-7; CDR3nt: TGTGCCAGCAGTTTTGGCCCCGGCGGCTACGAGCAGTACTTC; CDR3aa: CASSFGPGGYEQYF
d_gene: TRBD2; v_gene: TRBV7-9; abundance: NA; j_gene: TRBJ2-7; CDR3nt: TGTGCCAGCAGCATCACAGGACTAGCGGGGGGGACCCAACCCTACGAGCAGTACTTC; CDR3aa: CASSITGLAGGTQPYEQYF
d_gene: NA; v_gene: TRBV5-1; abundance: once; j_gene: TRBJ2-3; CDR3nt: TGCGCCAGCAGCTCCTATGGGACCAGCACAGATACGCAGTATTTT; CDR3aa: CASSSYGTSTDTQYF
d_gene: NA; v_gene: TRBV5-6; abundance: many; j_gene: TRBJ2-7; CDR3nt: TGTGCCAGCAGCTTGGGGTTCGAGCAGTACTTC; CDR3aa: CASSLGFEQYF
d_gene: NA; v_gene: TRBV6-6; abundance: NA; j_gene: TRBJ1-2; CDR3nt: TGTGCCAGCAGAACGGACAACGACCTAAACTATGGCTACACCTTC; CDR3aa: CASRTDNDLNYGYTF
d_gene: NA; v_gene: TRBV6-1; abundance: many; j_gene: TRBJ1-1; CDR3nt: TGTGCCAGCAAGACGGAAGGCGCCCTGAACACTGAAGCTTTCTTT; CDR3aa: CASKTEGALNTEAFF
d_gene: NA; v_gene: TRBV12-3/TRBV12-4; abundance: NA; j_gene: TRBJ2-7; CDR3nt: TGTGCCAGCAGTCTTACCGGGACGGGCGGGGAGCAGTACTTC; CDR3aa: CASSLTGTGGEQYF
d_gene: TRBD1; v_gene: TRBV28; abundance: few; j_gene: TRBJ2-2; CDR3nt: TGTGCCAGCGGGGGACAGTTCAACACCGGGGAGCTGTTTTTT; CDR3aa: CASGGQFNTGELFF
d_gene: TRBD2; v_gene: TRBV6-6; abundance: NA; j_gene: TRBJ2-3; CDR3nt: TGTGCCAGCACCTCCCCGGGGGGTAAAAACAGATTCACAGATACGCAGTATTTT; CDR3aa: CASTSPGGKNRFTDTQYF
d_gene: NA; v_gene: TRBV7-2; abundance: many; j_gene: TRBJ1-5; CDR3nt: TGTGCCAGCACCCAGGACGGGAATATGCCCCAGCATTTT; CDR3aa: CASTQDGNMPQHF
d_gene: NA; v_gene: TRBV11-2; abundance: NA; j_gene: TRBJ1-2; CDR3nt: TGTGCCAGCAGCTTGGGGGTTGGGGTTTATGGCTACACCTTC; CDR3aa: CASSLGVGVYGYTF
d_gene: NA; v_gene: TRBV6-6; abundance: NA; j_gene: TRBJ2-5; CDR3nt: TGTGCCAGCAGTTACTCGTCGCGGATATTGGAGACCCAGTACTTC; CDR3aa: CASSYSSRILETQYF
d_gene: NA; v_gene: TRBV7-2; abundance: few; j_gene: TRBJ1-2; CDR3nt: TGTGCCAGCAGCTTAGCCACACCCAATGGCTACACCTTC; CDR3aa: CASSLATPNGYTF
d_gene: TRBD2; v_gene: TRBV27; abundance: NA; j_gene: TRBJ2-1; CDR3nt: TGTGCCAGCAGTGCCCTTGGGGGGGGATTGGACAATGAGCAGTTCTTC; CDR3aa: CASSALGGGLDNEQFF
d_gene: NA; v_gene: TRBV27; abundance: NA; j_gene: TRBJ1-1; CDR3nt: TGTGCCAGCAGCCTTGACGGACTGAACACTGAAGCTTTCTTT; CDR3aa: CASSLDGLNTEAFF
d_gene: TRBD2; v_gene: TRBV2; abundance: NA; j_gene: TRBJ2-3; CDR3nt: TGTGCCGGGGGGGACGGGATGGCTACGCAGTATTTT; CDR3aa: CAGGDGMATQYF
d_gene: NA; v_gene: TRBV14; abundance: few; j_gene: TRBJ2-2; CDR3nt: TGTGCCAGCAGCCAAGGTCGAGGTGGGGAGCTGTTTTTT; CDR3aa: CASSQGRGGELFF
d_gene: NA; v_gene: TRBV7-2; abundance: many; j_gene: TRBJ1-2; CDR3nt: TGTGCCAGCAGCTTAGAACAGGGTGACTATGGCTACACCTTC; CDR3aa: CASSLEQGDYGYTF
d_gene: TRBD1; v_gene: TRBV6-1; abundance: NA; j_gene: TRBJ1-2; CDR3nt: TGTGCCAGCAGTCAAGGGGGCCGTGGCTACACCTTC; CDR3aa: CASSQGGRGYTF
d_gene: NA; v_gene: TRBV2; abundance: NA; j_gene: TRBJ1-2; CDR3nt: TGTGCCAGCAGTGAAACTGGAGCCGGCGGAGGTTATGGCTACACCTTC; CDR3aa: CASSETGAGGGYGYTF
d_gene: TRBD2; v_gene: TRBV6-1; abundance: NA; j_gene: TRBJ2-5; CDR3nt: TGTGCCAGCAGCTATAGCGGGACGTTCCAAGAGACCCAGTACTTC; CDR3aa: CASSYSGTFQETQYF
d_gene: NA; v_gene: TRBV15; abundance: once; j_gene: TRBJ1-2; CDR3nt: TGTGCCACCAGCAGATCTCGGGGGCCAAACTATGGCTACACCTTC; CDR3aa: CATSRSRGPNYGYTF
d_gene: NA; v_gene: TRBV12-5; abundance: few; j_gene: TRBJ1-3; CDR3nt: TGTGCTAGTGGTTCCATAGGGCGGAGAAACACCATATATTTT; CDR3aa: CASGSIGRRNTIYF